This is a list of T cell receptor beta chains from one sample in a study of cytomegalovirus exposure and HLA in healthy donors. Clones were sequenced by immunoSEQ multiplex PCR, and TCRdb holds only the in-frame ones, with some missing. The sample holds roughly 160,000 clones, roughly 76% seen once. Source material: PBMCs. The source of these receptors is a woman in her forties or fifties in good health and CMV-seronegative. Both conserved end residues are part of each CDR3. The D gene is left open where the match is weak. Clone size is stated in some rows and not others, as once, few, many or a class when expanded.

size	D	J	V	CDR3	DNA
NA	TRBD1	TRBJ1-2	TRBV25-1	CASRDRGVYGYTF	TGTGCCAGCAGGGACAGGGGGGTCTATGGCTACACCTTC
few	TRBD2	TRBJ2-3	TRBV5-1	CASSLGLAYTDTQYF	TGCGCCAGCAGCTTGGGACTAGCCTACACAGATACGCAGTATTTT
NA	NA	TRBJ2-7	TRBV11-2	CASSLYGKPYEQYF	TGTGCCAGCAGCTTATACGGGAAACCCTACGAGCAGTACTTC
few	NA	TRBJ1-6	TRBV7-2	CASSREIHGSPLHF	TGTGCCAGCAGCCGCGAAATTCACGGTTCACCCCTCCACTTT
NA	TRBD1	TRBJ1-5	TRBV28	CASSLFPGFVQGASQPQHF	TGTGCCAGCAGTTTATTTCCAGGGTTTGTCCAGGGGGCGAGTCAGCCCCAGCATTTT
NA	TRBD1	TRBJ1-1	TRBV6-5	CASSSRQGPTEAFF	TGTGCCAGCAGTTCCAGACAGGGTCCAACTGAAGCTTTCTTT
NA	NA	TRBJ1-1	TRBV11-2	CASSFPLGTTEAFF	TGTGCCAGCAGCTTCCCATTGGGCACCACTGAAGCTTTCTTT
once	TRBD1	TRBJ1-5	TRBV18	CASSPPGTGLAQHF	TGTGCCAGCTCACCACCGGGGACAGGGCTGGCCCAGCATTTT
NA	NA	TRBJ2-2	TRBV5-6	CASSLVGLTGELFF	TGTGCCAGCAGCTTGGTGGGGCTTACCGGGGAGCTGTTTTTT
NA	NA	TRBJ2-1	TRBV19	CASSVGLYNEQFF	TGTGCCAGTAGTGTAGGACTCTACAATGAGCAGTTCTTC